This T cell receptor (beta chain) was sequenced for a study of blood T cell repertoires in COVID-19 (dated by TCRdb to between 2020 and 2021). Concerning the study at large: Samples covering the acute and convalescent phases of COVID-19 were provided by collaborators in the United States, Italy and Spain. The material from the prospective study consisted of cDNA or gDNA derived from T cells, B-cell-depleted T cells, or PBMCs. Deeply sampled blood TCRbeta repertoires from subjects exposed to, actively infected with, or recovered from COVID-19 were included in the dataset. The repertoires were released in a freely available public database intended as a resource for research on the immune response to SARS-CoV-2. The samples were drawn from two sources: the first 160 participants of the ongoing ImmuneRACE study, and 1,200 or so subjects contributed by 6 global collaborators. The sample metadata nearly always contained a de-identified subject ID, COVID-19 status, age in years and sex. Where available, HLA class I and class II types were obtained from metadata supplied by the sample provider rather than from assay-based typing.

Including the terminal cysteine and phenylalanine, the CDR3 comprises 12 residues. The read is trimmed to its CDR3 DNA, 36 bases read in frame from base 1. V lost 4 bases and J lost 7 bases; the stretch between them is 10 bases long. CDR1 and CDR2 are read off the germline V gene as LGHNA and YNFKEQ. Broad study findings and their caveats: Clinical and demographic metadata were provided uncurated, with the amount varying by source and participant.

Another Seattle source contributed samples from volunteer blood donors who had recovered from COVID-19. Collaborating institutions collected whole blood in K2EDTA tubes following their own protocols. For TCRbeta analysis, collaborators shipped samples as frozen whole blood, isolated PBMCs, or DNA extracted from either of those sample types. The immunoSEQ Assay, a bias-controlled multiplex PCR, was used to amplify TCRbeta CDR3 regions from genomic DNA. The study's own analysis went as follows. Within the assay, amplification of reference gene primers was used to estimate how many nucleated cells each sample contained. Sequence reads were collapsed and filtered to measure the absolute abundance of every unique TCRbeta CDR3 rearrangement. For each sample, productive Simpson clonality was calculated by taking the square root of Simpson's diversity index across productive rearrangements. Here the immuneACCESS table is served through TCRdb, limited to in-frame sequences with V and J called. Missing clones are a known gap in these copies; in checked studies unresolved V genes cover under half, and the rest lacks a known reason. Clonal size and the V and J genes are those of that table, whereas D and trimming came from the DNA. This sample has around 300,000 clones in its table, and about nine tenths of those were observed once. Jointly, the top ten make up roughly 0.96% of the sample.

In its sample, this clone was seen a few times. Its antigen remains unidentified. The input lacks base qualities; no much larger clone sits a single base away. The chain is encoded by TRBV4-2 joined to TRBJ1-1, with TRBD1 as a weak D call on 5 bases. The origin of this receptor is a woman between 35 and 50 years old who had recovered from COVID-19. The sample consisted of peripheral blood. The CDR3 protein sequence reads: CASSLGDSEAFF. The DNA sequence is TGTGCCAGCAGCCTTGGAGACAGTGAAGCTTTCTTT.